This T cell receptor (beta chain) was retrieved from a study of blood T cell repertoires in COVID-19. Study in general: PBMCs, B-cell-depleted T cells, or T cells provided the cDNA or gDNA that made up the material.

How the authors handled the data: Using reference gene primer amplification, nucleated cell counts were estimated. Measured with immunoSEQ multiplex PCR; TCRdb has only the in-frame clones, and not every one. D and trimming come from the DNA, and the V and J calls and clone size come from that table. The sample shows about 280,000 clones, about 89% of them seen only once. The table lists this clone with a few counts. Germline CDR1 and CDR2: SGHVS and FNYEAQ. This CDR3 contains 16 residues. The V and J ends lost 0 bases and 3 bases, in that order; junction bases with no gene match: 2. The sequence derives from a man between 45 and 60 years old with acute or convalescent COVID-19. V gene TRBV7-6 combines with J gene TRBJ2-1; 10 positions match TRBD2. Sequenced: peripheral blood. CDR3 residues: CASSLARLAGYNEQFF. The CDR3 nucleotides read TGTGCCAGCAGCTTAGCGCGACTAGCGGGCTACAATGAGCAGTTCTTC.